This TCR beta chain was captured by sequencing in a study of low-dose radiotherapy and immunotherapy resistance in tumors. The sample's time point: before trial treatment. Tumors of eligible patients were advanced, solid and lacking tumor-infiltrating lymphocytes. The germline gives CDR1 SGHVS, CDR2 FQNEAQ. The ends lost 5 bases at V and 3 bases at J; junction bases unmatched: 16. The CDR3 has 17 residues. With TRAV- and TRBV-specific primers, first-strand cDNA was made, covering the alpha and beta chains. TCRs underwent 20 PCR cycles of amplification with a constant-region primer and V-primer adapter. From the reads, TCRdb called clonotypes with MiXCR, one entry per CDR3 protein. The repertoire includes tens of thousands of distinct CDR3 sequences, 8% to 10% of them detected once, and around 1% sits in the top ten. A note on this clonotype: This may stem from a read error, because a much larger clone lies one nucleotide away.

The rearrangement joins TRBV7-8 to TRBJ2-7; TRBD2 aligns across 7 bases. This receptor was identified in a male donor with prostate cancer. The sequencing here drew on PBMCs, taken before treatment. CDR3 in amino acids: CASSLSLGGGNFYEQYF. As DNA, the CDR3 is TGTGCCAGCAGCCTATCCCTGGGGGGGGGAAACTTCTACGAGCAGTACTTC. Full variable domain (rest looked up from reference TRBV7-8 and TRBJ2-7): GAGVSQSPRYKVAKRGQDVALRCDPISGHVSLFWYQQALGQGPEFLTYFQNEAQLDKSGLPSDRFFAERPEGSVSTLKIQRTQQEDSAVYLCASSLSLGGGNFYEQYFGPGTRLTVT.